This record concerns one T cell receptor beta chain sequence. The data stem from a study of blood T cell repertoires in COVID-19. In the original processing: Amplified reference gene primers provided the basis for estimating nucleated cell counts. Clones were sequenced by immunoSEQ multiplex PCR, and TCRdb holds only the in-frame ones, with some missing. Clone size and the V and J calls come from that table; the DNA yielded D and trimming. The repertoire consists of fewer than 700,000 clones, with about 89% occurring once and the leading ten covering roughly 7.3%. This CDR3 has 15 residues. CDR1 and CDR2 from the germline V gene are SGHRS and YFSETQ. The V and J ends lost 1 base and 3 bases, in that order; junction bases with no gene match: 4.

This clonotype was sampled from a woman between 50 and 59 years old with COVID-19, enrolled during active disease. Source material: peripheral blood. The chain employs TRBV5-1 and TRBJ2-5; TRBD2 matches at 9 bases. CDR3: CASSLRASGEETQYF. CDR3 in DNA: TGCGCCAGCAGCTTGAGGGCTAGCGGGGAAGAGACCCAGTACTTC. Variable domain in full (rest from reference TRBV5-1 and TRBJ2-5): KAGVTQTPRYLIKTRGQQVTLSCSPISGHRSVSWYQQTPGQGLQFLFEYFSETQRNKGNFPGRFSGRQFSNSRSEMNVSTLELGDSALYLCASSLRASGEETQYFGPGTRLLVL.